This T cell receptor (beta chain) came from a study of blood T cell repertoires in COVID-19. The overall study: Samples representing acute and convalescent COVID-19 were sourced from the United States, Italy and Spain. Nucleic acid was either cDNA or gDNA, and it came from T cells, B-cell-depleted T cells, or PBMCs.

Original processing notes: From reference gene primer amplification, estimates of nucleated cell counts were derived. The method was immunoSEQ multiplex PCR; TCRdb's version includes in-frame clones alone and lacks a portion of them. The V and J calls and clone size were taken over from that table, and D and trimming were inferred from the DNA. This table holds more than 110,000 clones, more than 65% found once. The CDR3 contains 16 residues. After removal of 3 bases from V and 0 bases from J, the junction contained 5 bases not matched to a gene. Germline CDR1 reads DFQATT; CDR2 reads SNEGSKA (reference sequence).

The source is a woman aged 55-70 years with acute or convalescent COVID-19. Sequenced sample: peripheral blood. The chain employs TRBV20-1 and TRBJ2-4, with TRBD2 matching over 10 bases. Here the CDR3 DNA reads TGCAGTGCTAGTAGCGGGAGGTCCCTAGCCAAAAACATTCAGTACTTC. Protein: CSASSGRSLAKNIQYF.